This TCR beta chain was observed in a study of cytomegalovirus exposure and HLA in healthy donors. Study information: Previous work identified 95 million to 120 million unique TCR beta sequences from roughly 180 million T cells. Study outcomes and limitations: Links to common viral pathogens appeared, in a later analysis, for several of the most significant clusters.

The germline CDR1 and CDR2 sequences are SEHNR and FQNEAQ (reference sequence). The CDR3 sequence is 14 residues long. Trimming took 6 bases from V and 5 from J, leaving 17 bases between them. The PCR ran on 60 Vbeta and 13 Jbeta primers. As handled by the study authors: About 11 million of tens of millions of unique TCR beta chains were shared, per a later count. The protocol was immunoSEQ multiplex PCR, while the TCRdb copy is restricted to in-frame clones and leaves out a portion. The DNA was the basis for D and trimming; V, J and clone size are from that table. The repertoire holds some 130,000 clones, 70% to 80% seen once, with over 2% in the top ten. With regard to this clone: No antigen is known for it.

The TCR originated in a man aged 25-40 years in good health and CMV-seronegative. Sequenced input: PBMCs. V usage is TRBV7-9 and J usage is TRBJ2-7; possibly TRBD1 for D (9 bases). The DNA of the CDR3 is TGTGCCAGCAGTATAGCGGGACAGGGCGACGAGCAGTACTTC. Encoded protein: CASSIAGQGDEQYF.